This T cell receptor beta chain was recorded in a study of T cell responses to AZD1222 COVID-19 vaccine. V gave up 3 bases and J gave up 6 bases; unmatched junction bases: 7. The germline gives CDR1 SGHRS, CDR2 YFSETQ. The CDR3 runs 15 residues. Worth noting for this clone: Its antigen is currently unknown.

Study observations and caveats: Repertoire sampling occurred only after the peak T cell response.

The method was immunoSEQ multiplex PCR; TCRdb's version includes in-frame clones alone and lacks a portion of them. The sample includes 110,000 to 150,000 clones, almost 90% of them seen just once. V gene TRBV5-1 combines with J gene TRBJ1-5, with TRBD1 identical over 9 bases. This TCR was sampled from an adult in good health. Here the sequenced sample was peripheral blood, taken on day 0 of AZD1222 vaccination. The chain's CDR3 is CASSYTGGLGQPQHF. CDR3 DNA: TGCGCCAGCAGCTACACAGGGGGCCTCGGTCAGCCCCAGCATTTT.